The source of this T cell receptor beta chain is a study of blood T cell repertoires in COVID-19. The wider study: T cells, B-cell-depleted T cells, or PBMCs supplied cDNA or gDNA.

This clone was detected only once. The CDR3 consists of 16 residues. Looked up from germline, CDR1 is LNHDA and CDR2 is SQIVND (reference sequence). V lost 4 bases and J lost 1, with 17 bases in between. Profiling relied on immunoSEQ multiplex PCR, and the TCRdb table lists in-frame clones only, not all of them. This table has approximately 47,000 clones, just over 85% appearing once. The source of this sequence is a woman older than 75 with COVID-19, enrolled during active disease. Sequencing input: peripheral blood. The chain uses TRBV19 and TRBJ2-7; possible D gene TRBD1, 5 bases. CDR3: CASSTDPQTASYEQYF. The CDR3 region has the DNA TGTGCCAGTAGTACCGACCCGCAGACAGCTTCCTACGAGCAGTACTTC.